The T cell receptor (beta chain) described here comes from a study of cytomegalovirus exposure and HLA in healthy donors. Study-level points and caveats: Analysis performed later found about 17,000 TCR beta sequences associated with HLA alleles at 0.05 false discovery rate.

Regarding this clone: The target antigen is unknown.

The PCR used 60 Vbeta and 13 Jbeta primers. Assay: immunoSEQ multiplex PCR; the TCRdb copy retains only in-frame clones and omits some. This table holds 200,000 or so clones, 70% to 90% found once. Germline V gene sequence: CDR1 MNHNS, CDR2 SASEGT. V gave up 6 bases and J gave up 6 bases, with 15 bases separating them. The CDR3 runs 13 residues. The sequence came from a man aged 25 to 40 in good health and CMV-seronegative. The sequencing input was PBMCs. The chain employs TRBV6-1 and TRBJ2-7; a weak D match, TRBD2 (6 bases). DNA of the CDR3: TGTGCCAGCAGGGGTAGCGGTTTGGGCGAGCAGTACTTC. This codes for CASRGSGLGEQYF.